One and the same sample provided the 5 T cell receptor beta chains below, sequenced in a study of T-cell memory formation after mild COVID-19. TCRdb redid the calling of the 5' RACE reads with MiXCR, one entry per CDR3 protein. The table includes almost 250,000 distinct CDR3 sequences, over 15% detected once. Material for sequencing was PBMCs or a T cell subset sorted from them (not recorded which). The receptor set was obtained from an adult woman who had mild COVID-19 (a few samples of this study predate the infection). Cell type and time point are not known.

The chain links TRBV6-5 to TRBJ2-7; TRBD1 matches at 7 bases. The CDR3 is 17 amino acids. The germline V gene has CDR1 MNHEY and CDR2 SVGAGI. The J segment lost 0 bases and the V segment lost 0 bases, leaving 8 bases of the junction unmatched. This chain's CDR3 is CASSYSGVGDSSYEQYF. In nucleotides, the CDR3 is TGTGCCAGCAGTTACTCAGGGGTCGGGGACAGCTCCTACGAGCAGTACTTC.

Only a few counts were recorded for this clonotype. This chain uses TRBV7-9 with TRBJ1-2; possible D gene TRBD1, 6 bases. V was pared by 5 bases and J by 4 bases, with 14 bases between. The CDR3 is made up of 14 amino acids. From germline, CDR1 is SEHNR and CDR2 FQNEAQ (reference sequence). The DNA for the CDR3 is TGTGCCAGCAGCGGGACAACCTGGGGCTATGGCTACACCTTC. It is translated as CASSGTTWGYGYTF.

This clonotype has ten or more counts. The junction shows a germline mismatch at one end, possibly a read error. The rearrangement links TRBV12-3 or TRBV12-4 to TRBJ2-3, with 9 bases fitting TRBD2. The CDR3 consists of 13 residues. The CDR3 is CASSLAGTSSSVF. The DNA of the CDR3 is TGTGCCAGCAGCCTTGCCGGGACTAGCAGCTCCGTTTTT.

This clonotype came up a few times. The rearrangement links TRBV4-2 to TRBJ2-5; 14 nucleotides match TRBD2. V lost 3 bases, J lost 3 bases, and 3 bases stayed unmatched. The germline CDR1 and CDR2 sequences are LGHNA and YNFKEQ. The CDR3 contains 16 residues. CDR3 sequence (DNA): TGTGCCAGCAGCCAGGGACTAGCGGGAGCTAAAGAGACCCAGTACTTC. Translation: CASSQGLAGAKETQYF.

V is TRBV25-1 and J is TRBJ2-1; maybe TRBD1 (6 bases). Trimming cost V 5 bases and J 7 bases, with 21 bases left between them. CDR1 is MGHDK, CDR2 SYGVNS, per germline. This CDR3 spans 16 amino acids. CDR3 amino acids: CASSTSDSAGFNEQFF. The CDR3 nucleotides read TGTGCCAGCAGTACCTCGGACAGCGCCGGGTTTAATGAGCAGTTCTTC.